What follows is one T cell receptor (beta chain) and its context. Its antigen is unknown. Base qualities are not at hand, and no much larger clone is one base apart. The collaborating institutions used their own protocols to collect whole blood in K2EDTA tubes. For TCRbeta analysis, collaborators shipped samples as frozen whole blood, isolated PBMCs, or DNA extracted from either of those sample types. The data belong to a study of blood T cell repertoires in COVID-19 (dated by TCRdb to about 2020). Notes on the research overall: The collaborator samples originated in the United States, Italy and Spain and spanned the acute and convalescent phases of COVID-19. The repertoires were released in a freely available public database intended as a resource for research on the immune response to SARS-CoV-2. The samples were drawn from the first 160 participants of the ongoing ImmuneRACE study and from more than 1,000 subjects provided by 6 global collaborators. Where available, HLA class I and class II types were taken from metadata supplied by the sample provider and were not determined by assay-based typing. Nearly every sample came with metadata listing a de-identified subject ID, COVID-19 status, age in years and sex. The dataset comprised deeply sampled blood TCRbeta repertoires from subjects exposed to, actively infected with, or recovered from COVID-19. The prospective study material was composed of cDNA or gDNA derived from T cells, B-cell-depleted T cells, or PBMCs. What the work shows at the level of the full study, not this receptor alone: Clinical and demographic metadata were provided uncurated, with the amount varying by source and participant.

Per the germline V gene, SGHTS is the CDR1 and YDEGEE is the CDR2. The V end gives up 0 bases and the J end 4 bases, leaving 0 bases in the junction not matched to a gene. From the cysteine through the phenylalanine, the CDR3 covers 13 amino acids. Solely the CDR3 DNA is kept, with 39 bases framed from the first base. The immunoSEQ Assay, a bias-controlled multiplex PCR, was used to amplify TCRbeta CDR3 regions from genomic DNA. Processing in the source paper ran as follows. The number of nucleated cells in each sample was estimated from the amplification of reference gene primers within the assay. Sequence reads were collapsed and filtered to measure the absolute abundance of every unique TCRbeta CDR3 rearrangement. For each sample, productive Simpson clonality was calculated by taking the square root of Simpson's diversity index across productive rearrangements. Not all clones reach the TCRdb copy of this immuneACCESS table, which keeps in-frame sequences only. Checked studies attribute under half of the gap to unresolved V genes and leave the rest unexplained. From that table come the V and J calls and clone size; the DNA was used to work out D and trimming. The sample profile shows 80,000 to 95,000 clones; under 90% of them were found once. The ten largest clones represent more than 3% of the sample.

The origin of this receptor is a woman in her sixties or seventies with acute or convalescent COVID-19. Specimen: peripheral blood. This chain is built from TRBV5-8 and TRBJ2-5; the central 7 bases match TRBD2. The CDR3 protein is CASSLGGRETQYF. The nucleotide sequence reads TGTGCCAGCAGCTTGGGCGGGAGAGAGACCCAGTACTTC. When the CDR3 is completed using the reference TRBV5-8 and TRBJ2-5 genes on either side, the full variable domain is EAGVTQSPTHLIKTRGQQATLRCSPISGHTSVYWYQQALGLGLQFLLWYDEGEERNRGNFPPRFSGRQFPNYSSELNVNALELEDSALYLCASSLGGRETQYFGPGTRLLVL.